This entry describes one T cell receptor (beta chain). Its specificity is unknown. The data are from a study of vaccination and CD4 T cells after COVID-19. Background on the study: Cultures that served as controls received a CEFX pool, an HIV-1 Nef pool, or no peptide.

Treatment denoted: roughly nine-day PBMC culture with coronavirus spike peptide pools or control peptides (ViraFEST assay). Study conclusions and caveats: There was no significant change from about 20 to 38 median reactive clonotypes.

V was shortened by 7 bases and J by 5 bases, with 20 bases between the two germline ends. The CDR3 loop spans 16 amino acids. Germline CDR1 reads LNHNV; CDR2 reads YYDKDF (reference sequence). Sequenced with the Oncomine TCR Beta short-read assay was DNA taken from cultured CD4+ T cells. The source of extracted genomic DNA was cultured CD4+ T cells. TCRdb reanalysed the PCR reads using MiXCR and keeps one entry per CDR3 protein. The sample includes some 7,400 distinct CDR3 sequences, 45% to 55% of them seen just once. This sequence originates from a human donor who had recovered from COVID-19. This sequence joins TRBV15 and TRBJ1-4; perhaps TRBD1 as D (6 bases). What was sequenced was CD4+ T cells from blood, cultured in vitro. This CDR3 is CATKRGVRGTNEKLFF. CDR3 nucleotides: TGTGCCACCAAGAGGGGGGTTCGGGGGACAAATGAAAAACTGTTTTTT. Full variable domain (missing parts from reference TRBV15 and TRBJ1-4): DAMVIQNPRYQVTQFGKPVTLSCSQTLNHNVMYWYQQKSSQAPKLLFHYYDKDFNNEADTPDNFQSRRPNTSFCFLDIRSPGLGDTAMYLCATKRGVRGTNEKLFFGSGTQLSVL.